Following are 25 T cell receptor beta chains from one sample sequenced in a study of T cell responses to AZD1222 COVID-19 vaccine. Only in-frame clones appear in the TCRdb table, and some are missing; sequencing was by immunoSEQ multiplex PCR. Of about 83,000 clones listed, about 82% are singletons. The material was peripheral blood, obtained on day 0 of AZD1222 vaccination. The receptors here all came from an adult in good health.

The chain joins TRBV3-1 (or the pseudogene TRBV3-2) to TRBJ1-2; D perhaps matches TRBD1 (5 bases). Trimming cost V 0 bases and J 1 base, with 9 bases left between them. The germline CDR1 and CDR2 sequences are LGHDT and YNNKEL (reference sequence). This CDR3 is 15 amino acids long. Written as DNA, the CDR3 is TGTGCCAGCAGCCAAGATGGGGGTCTTAACTATGGCTACACCTTC. The encoded protein is CASSQDGGLNYGYTF.

The chain employs TRBV6-6 and TRBJ1-3, with D possibly being TRBD1 (6 bases). The V gene's germline CDR1 is MNHNY and CDR2 SVGAGI (reference sequence). The CDR3 runs to 13 residues. Trimming took off 6 bases at V and 2 bases at J, with 8 bases between the two ends. In DNA, the CDR3 is TGTGCCAGCAGAAGGACAGCTGGAAACACCATATATTTT. Translated: CASRRTAGNTIYF.

The chain combines TRBV5-1 with TRBJ1-1; D might be TRBD1 (6 bases). Germline V gives CDR1 SGHRS, CDR2 YFSETQ. The CDR3 runs 17 residues. V lost 3 bases, J lost 0 bases, and 18 bases lay in between. The CDR3 coding sequence is TGCGCCAGCAGCTCAGTCCCCTCTGGGGGGCTGAACACTGAAGCTTTCTTT. This encodes CASSSVPSGGLNTEAFF.

This clone was detected only a few times. The chain uses TRBV19 and TRBJ2-7; D might be TRBD1 (5 bases). Between the trimmed V and J ends, which lost 0 bases and 0 bases, there was a span of 6 bases. Germline V gene data show CDR1 as LNHDA and CDR2 as SQIVND (reference sequence). This CDR3 region has 14 residues. Here the CDR3 reads CASSIDGASYEQYF. The CDR3 DNA sequence: TGTGCCAGTAGTATAGATGGGGCCTCCTACGAGCAGTACTTC.

V and J are TRBV15 and TRBJ2-7; 13 nucleotides match TRBD2. The CDR3 totals 19 residues. Germline loops: CDR1 LNHNV, CDR2 YYDKDF (reference sequence). V shed 5 bases, J shed 4 bases, and the junction held 17 bases outside the gene matches. CDR3 in amino acids: CATSARTSGSHGRLYEQYF. DNA of the CDR3: TGTGCCACCAGCGCGAGGACTAGCGGGAGCCATGGACGGCTTTACGAGCAGTACTTC.

The chain recombines TRBV19 with TRBJ2-1; D gene ambiguous. The V gene's germline CDR1 is LNHDA and CDR2 SQIVND (reference sequence). V was cut by 0 bases and J by 7 bases, with 10 bases left in between. The CDR3 extends over 14 amino acids. CDR3 region: CASSIEGARNEQFF. DNA of the CDR3: TGTGCCAGTAGTATAGAGGGTGCGAGGAATGAGCAGTTCTTC.

The chain employs TRBV28 and TRBJ2-7; D unresolved. The V end was cut by 3 bases, the J end by 0 bases, with 6 bases between. CDR1 is MDHEN, CDR2 SYDVKM, per germline. There are 13 residues in the CDR3. The DNA for the CDR3 is TGTGCCAGCAGTTTCGGGCCCTCCTACGAGCAGTACTTC. Translation: CASSFGPSYEQYF.

The chain joins TRBV7-2 to TRBJ2-1, with 10 nucleotides matching TRBD2. Germline V CDR1 and CDR2: SGHTA, FQGNSA. Trimming removed 4 bases from V and 5 bases from J; junction bases left unmatched: 8. This CDR3 has 16 amino acids. CDR3 DNA sequence: TGTGCCAGCAGCTCGCTAGCGGGAGTTGTCCACAATGAGCAGTTCTTC. It yields the protein CASSSLAGVVHNEQFF.

The chain joins TRBV5-1 to TRBJ2-2; D remains unclear. V was clipped by 0 bases and J by 1 base, with 7 bases between them. Germline V gene data show CDR1 as SGHRS and CDR2 as YFSETQ. The CDR3 loop spans 15 amino acids. The CDR3 nucleotides read TGCGCCAGCAGCTTGGGGACCCAGAACACCGGGGAGCTGTTTTTT. The encoded protein is CASSLGTQNTGELFF.

This clone has just one count. The V and J genes are TRBV7-8 and TRBJ2-7; 10 bases map to TRBD2. With V trimmed by 1 base and J by 5 bases, 5 bases remained unmatched. The CDR3 loop spans 15 amino acids. From germline, CDR1 is SGHVS and CDR2 FQNEAQ. The chain's CDR3 is CASSLVVAGGNEQYF. CDR3 nucleotides: TGTGCCAGCAGCTTAGTGGTAGCGGGAGGAAACGAGCAGTACTTC.

V gene TRBV3-1 (or the pseudogene TRBV3-2) combines with J gene TRBJ1-4; 7 bases are shared with TRBD1. This CDR3 spans 16 amino acids. V gave up 0 bases and J gave up 0 bases; unmatched junction bases: 1. In germline, CDR1 is LGHDT, CDR2 YNNKEL (reference sequence). The CDR3 nucleotides read TGTGCCAGCAGCCAAGATGGACAGGCAACTAATGAAAAACTGTTTTTT. Translated, it gives CASSQDGQATNEKLFF.

V and J are TRBV24-1 and TRBJ2-5, with a possible D match to TRBD1 (8 bases). There are 14 residues in the CDR3. Trimming removed 3 bases from V and 4 bases from J, with 11 bases in between. Looked up from germline, CDR1 is KGHDR and CDR2 is SFDVKD. The CDR3: CATSDHRGGETQYF. The CDR3 region has the DNA TGTGCCACCAGTGATCACAGGGGGGGAGAGACCCAGTACTTC.

The chain combines TRBV19 with TRBJ2-3; TRBD2 might be the D (5 bases). Trimming left V 10 bases short and J 1 base short, with 15 bases between. The CDR3 runs to 14 residues. CDR1 is LNHDA, CDR2 SQIVND, per germline (reference sequence). The CDR3 DNA is TGTGCCACCGCACTCGGAGGAGGCACAGATACGCAGTATTTT. It codes for CATALGGGTDTQYF.

The rearrangement links TRBV18 to TRBJ1-5; the match to TRBD1 covers 8 bases. CDR3 size: 16 residues. Germline CDR1 reads KGHSH; CDR2 reads LQKENI. The V and J ends lost 4 bases and 5 bases, in that order; junction bases with no gene match: 10. The CDR3 reads CASSRQTRTGYQPQHF. For the CDR3, the DNA is TGTGCCAGCTCACGCCAAACCCGGACAGGGTATCAGCCCCAGCATTTT.

This rearrangement joins TRBV10-3 to TRBJ1-6; tentatively, D is TRBD1 (5 bases). This CDR3 is 17 amino acids long. V lost 6 bases, J lost 5 bases, and 20 bases lay in between. Germline V gene data show CDR1 as ENHRY and CDR2 as SYGVKD. The CDR3 protein is CAIRPGPVNANNSPLHF. For the CDR3, the DNA is TGTGCCATCAGGCCAGGGCCAGTCAACGCAAATAATTCACCCCTCCACTTT.

The chain couples TRBV7-9 to TRBJ2-3; TRBD2 aligns across 10 bases. Germline-derived CDR1 and CDR2 are SEHNR and FQNEAQ (reference sequence). The junction had 3 bases not matched to a gene; V was cut back by 5 bases and J by 4 bases. This CDR3 spans 14 amino acids. CDR3 sequence reads: CASSVSGRADTQYF. In nucleotides, the CDR3 is TGTGCCAGCAGCGTAAGCGGGAGGGCAGATACGCAGTATTTT.

The gene calls are TRBV19 and TRBJ1-3, with TRBD1 identical over 7 bases. Per the germline V gene, CDR1 is LNHDA and CDR2 is SQIVND (reference sequence). J was trimmed by 0 bases and V by 5 bases; bases with no gene match: 7. The CDR3 runs 16 residues. DNA of the CDR3: TGTGCCAGTAGTGCGCGACAGGGACCCTCTGGAAACACCATATATTTT. Translating it yields CASSARQGPSGNTIYF.

DNA for the CDR3: TGCAGTGCTAGTATCAATGAGCAGTTCTTC. This codes for CSASINEQFF. V gene TRBV20-1 combines with J gene TRBJ2-1, with unresolved D. The CDR3 spans 10 residues. V was cut by 3 bases and J by 6 bases, with 3 bases left in between. Germline CDR1 and CDR2: DFQATT and SNEGSKA (reference sequence).

V usage is TRBV19 and J usage is TRBJ1-1; 7 nucleotides match TRBD1. V lost 9 bases and J lost 1; bases outside the gene matches: 14. Germline-derived CDR1 and CDR2 are LNHDA and SQIVND (reference sequence). This CDR3 contains 16 residues. This CDR3 is CASHSTGDGGNTEAFF. The CDR3 nucleotides read TGTGCCAGCCATTCTACAGGGGATGGGGGGAACACTGAAGCTTTCTTT.

The V and J genes are TRBV7-2 and TRBJ2-1, with a possible D match to TRBD1 (6 bases). The CDR3 has 13 amino acids. Germline CDR1 is SGHTA and CDR2 is FQGNSA. V lost 4 bases, J lost 12 bases, and 16 bases lay in between. The CDR3 is CASSSTLGTRQFF. DNA of the CDR3: TGTGCCAGCAGCTCGACCCTCGGGACAAGGCAGTTCTTC.

This chain links TRBV14 with TRBJ1-1; D remains ambiguous. This CDR3 contains 15 residues. Germline V lookup: CDR1 SGHDN, CDR2 FVKESK. V was cut by 6 bases and J by 0 bases, with 14 bases left in between. CDR3 sequence (DNA): TGTGCCAGCAGGCCTCAGTCGAAGGTGAACACTGAAGCTTTCTTT. Its protein is CASRPQSKVNTEAFF. Full variable domain (outside the CDR3, taken from reference TRBV14 and TRBJ1-1): EAGVTQFPSHSVIEKGQTVTLRCDPISGHDNLYWYRRVMGKEIKFLLHFVKESKQDESGMPNNRFLAERTGGTYSTLKVQPAELEDSGVYFCASRPQSKVNTEAFFGQGTRLTVV.

The V and J genes are TRBV27 and TRBJ1-6, with 8 bases fitting TRBD1. Germline V gene lookup returns CDR1 MNHEY and CDR2 SMNVEV (reference sequence). After removal of 5 bases from V and 6 bases from J, the junction contained 9 bases not matched to a gene. This CDR3 is built from 16 residues. The CDR3 sequence: CASSLRTGGSNSPLHF. The CDR3 DNA is TGTGCCAGCAGTCTCAGAACAGGGGGGAGTAATTCACCCCTCCACTTT.

V gene TRBV7-8 combines with J gene TRBJ1-2; 7 nucleotides line up with TRBD1. Germline loops: CDR1 SGHVS, CDR2 FQNEAQ. The CDR3 length is 13 residues. J gave up 2 bases and V 4 bases, and 1 base lay outside the gene matches. The CDR3 protein is CASSSGQNYGYTF. The CDR3 DNA reads as TGTGCCAGCAGCTCGGGACAGAACTATGGCTACACCTTC.

This chain links TRBV18 with TRBJ2-6, with 7 bases matching TRBD2. V lost 6 bases to trimming and J lost 0 bases; unmatched junction nucleotides: 8. Germline V CDR1 and CDR2: KGHSH, LQKENI. The CDR3 has 17 amino acids. CDR3 sequence (DNA): TGTGCCAGCTCGGGCGGGAGTATAGGCTCTGGGGCCAACGTCCTGACTTTC. Translation gives CASSGGSIGSGANVLTF.

V is TRBV5-4 and J is TRBJ1-4; possible D gene TRBD1, 6 bases. This CDR3 is 14 amino acids long. The ends were cut back, 5 bases at V and 5 bases at J, with 13 bases in the middle. Germline lookup yields CDR1 SGHNT and CDR2 YYREEE (reference sequence). The chain's CDR3 is CASSQGWENEKLFF. CDR3 coding DNA: TGTGCCAGCAGTCAGGGGTGGGAGAATGAAAAACTGTTTTTT. Together with reference TRBV5-4 and TRBJ1-4, the CDR3 gives the full variable domain: ETGVTQSPTHLIKTRGQQVTLRCSSQSGHNTVSWYQQALGQGPQFIFQYYREEENGRGNFPPRFSGLQFPNYSSELNVNALELDDSALYLCASSQGWENEKLFFGSGTQLSVL.